The rows below give T cell receptor beta chains drawn from one sample of a study of a mutant IDH1 vaccine in newly diagnosed glioma. Repertoires were generated with immunoSEQ multiplex PCR, while TCRdb's copy carries only in-frame clones and drops some. The data contain approximately 52,000 clones, about 83% of them singletons. Sequencing used PBMCs, obtained from a glioma patient treated with radiotherapy, temozolomide or both. The receptors shown here come from a woman in her thirties or forties with glioma. CDR3s include the opening cysteine and the closing phenylalanine or tryptophan.

>TRBV10-2|TRBJ2-5
CATMGGLRETQYF
>TRBV30|TRBJ2-7
CALEAGFHEQYF
>TRBV6-6|TRBJ2-3
CASTGTGGGTDTQYF
>TRBV19|TRBJ1-1
CASSSGQGDTEAFF
>TRBV15|TRBJ2-7
CATSRGEYEQYF
>TRBV4-1|TRBJ2-5
CASSQDRGGTQYF
>TRBV18|TRBJ2-7
CASSQSAQSYEQYF
>TRBV9|TRBJ1-2
CASSGSGYTF
>TRBV28|TRBJ1-1
CASSLLSNSLVRGAFF
>TRBV7-9|TRBJ1-3
CASSADGSGNTIYF
>TRBV7-9|TRBJ1-1
CASSDTREGVGTEAFF
>TRBV14|TRBJ2-6
CASSSGGSLFSGANVLTF
>TRBV19|TRBJ2-6
CASSALTGAGANVLTF
>TRBV9|TRBJ2-7
CASSPRDSREQYF
>TRBV1|TRBJ1-5
CTSSLGRSSNQPQHF
>TRBV5-4|TRBJ2-1
CASSLGLAGLYNEQFF
>TRBV6-1|TRBJ2-1
CASRLAGGPNEQFF
>TRBV11-3|TRBJ2-5
CASSLGGSGGGETQYF
>TRBV11-2|TRBJ1-2
CASSSGGGYGYTF
>TRBV6-1|TRBJ1-1
CASRQGPATEAFF
>TRBV6-6|TRBJ1-4
CASSVGLGKKLFF
>TRBV5-4|TRBJ2-2
CASNPGSTGELFF
>TRBV5-1|TRBJ1-4
CASSLQGLDNEKLFF
>TRBV11-2|TRBJ1-5
CASSLDRDSNQPQHF
>TRBV6-6|TRBJ1-2
CASSYKGQGEYGYTF
>TRBV5-4|TRBJ1-6
CASSLALKGESPLHF
>TRBV29-1|TRBJ2-5
CSVETLPWVGETQYF
>TRBV19|TRBJ1-5
CASSAGGHQPQHF
>TRBV30|TRBJ1-5
CAWSADRGQPQHF
>TRBV2|TRBJ1-2
CASSEARGVDGYTF
>TRBV15|TRBJ2-7
CATSRPDEGLEQYF
>TRBV7-9|TRBJ2-3
CASSLPRMSTDTQYF
>TRBV4-3|TRBJ1-1
CASSQGTSLSTEAFF
>TRBV4-3|TRBJ1-6
CASSQEGGGVSPLHF
>TRBV30|TRBJ2-1
CAWSAWTGNEQFF
>TRBV7-2|TRBJ1-2
CASSRDRGMNGYTF
>TRBV6-1|TRBJ1-3
CASDRGGRDTIYF
>TRBV19|TRBJ2-1
CASSMPPGGNEQFF
>TRBV7-6|TRBJ2-3
CASSLADGFTDTQYF
>TRBV7-2|TRBJ2-7
CASSLTPGREQYF
>TRBV7-9|TRBJ1-1
CASSLTGVPTEAFF
>TRBV7-6|TRBJ1-5
CASSPLGAGDYQPQHF
>TRBV9|TRBJ2-3
CASSVELAGGGDTQYF
>TRBV5-8|TRBJ2-2
CASSLGLAGFTGELFF
>TRBV5-1|TRBJ1-6
CASSTGGGGSYNSPLHF
>TRBV7-2|TRBJ2-1
CASSLEAGGYNEQFF
>TRBV6-6|TRBJ1-5
CASSLDRVGQPQHF
>TRBV4-1|TRBJ2-2
CASSRQDLSGTANTGELFF
>TRBV5-1|TRBJ1-1
CASSTGQGAPEAFF
>TRBV5-1|TRBJ1-2
CASSRTAGVANYGYTF
>TRBV5-6|TRBJ2-2
CASSEFAGGQVDGELFF
>TRBV5-1|TRBJ2-5
CASSQGQGGEETQYF
>TRBV5-1|TRBJ1-5
CASSLDRVVQHF
>TRBV9|TRBJ1-2
CASSGIGGNYGYTF
>TRBV2|TRBJ2-1
CASSRGRDNEQFF